The TCR beta chain described here comes from a study of spatial heterogeneity in lung cancer. Study context: Donors were 55 to 75 untreated early-stage non-small cell lung cancer patients. Median follow-up for sequenced PBMC samples was roughly 22 months after resection, when such samples existed.

This clonotype was detected many times. TCR cDNA molecules each had a unique molecular identifier. MiXCR, run by TCRdb on the 5' RACE reads, gives a single entry per CDR3 protein. The profile shows about 120,000 distinct CDR3 sequences, 12% of them singletons. Indicated time point: blood at routine non-recurrence follow-up after resection. Whole RNA, isolated from tumor, nontumor lung or frozen PBMC, was sequenced without prior sorting. The CDR3 consists of 12 residues. The V gene lost 4 bases and the J gene lost 9 bases, with 13 bases spanning the gap. Germline-derived CDR1 and CDR2 are DFQATT and SNEGSKA (reference sequence).

This rearrangement joins TRBV20-1 to TRBJ1-5; D not resolved. The TCR was taken from a male donor with early-stage non-small cell lung cancer. The sample was PBMCs, taken at follow-up. The CDR3 loop reads CSANSGLGPQHF. The DNA for the CDR3 is TGCAGTGCTAATTCTGGTTTAGGGCCCCAGCATTTT.